The entry that follows covers one T cell receptor (beta chain) sequence. Its antigen remains unknown. A second roughly 6 to 12 cycle PCR used barcoded and J-beta primers. TCRdb reprocessed the 5' RACE reads with MiXCR, giving one entry per CDR3 protein. The sample shows some 760,000 distinct CDR3 sequences, around 25% of them seen only once. This sample was included in a study of blood T cells in healthy people across ages. Study-wide results and limits: Long-lived donors carried more naive CD4+ cells and greater diversity than aged donors.

These sequences were also reported in another study, on T cells of mothers and their children.

Source material: blood. The clonotype was recovered from a boy between 10 and 17 years old in good health.

CDR3 region: CASLRGYGVSTDTQYF. For the CDR3, the DNA is TGTGCCAGCCTCCGGGGTTACGGGGTTAGCACAGATACGCAGTATTTT. The gene calls are TRBV2 and TRBJ2-3; TRBD2 is a possible D gene (5 bases). This CDR3 contains 16 residues. CDR1 SNHLY and CDR2 FYNNEI come from the germline V gene. V shed 8 bases and J shed 0 bases, with 18 bases lying between them. The variable domain in full, with the rest retrieved from reference TRBV2 and TRBJ2-3, is EPEVTQTPSHQVTQMGQEVILRCVPISNHLYFYWYRQILGQKVEFLVSFYNNEISEKSEIFDDQFSVERPDGSNFTLKIRSTKLEDSAMYFCASLRGYGVSTDTQYFGPGTRLTVL.